These 4 T cell receptor beta chains originate from one sample sequenced in a study of graft-versus-host responses after intestinal transplantation (dated by TCRdb to the early 2020s). Their recognized antigens are unknown. Library preparation was by the immunoSEQ multiplex PCR assay. TCRdb limited this immuneACCESS table to in-frame rearrangements with V and J called. A share of clones is missing; checked studies link under half to unresolved V genes, and the rest is unexplained. This sample holds roughly 120,000 clones; over 75% were observed only once. Clones ranked in the top ten supply about 0.18% of the sample. The time point label on this specimen signifies: cells obtained before transplantation from donor or recipient. This specimen consisted of unstimulated CD4+ T cells sorted from spleen or lymph node cells, obtained before intestinal transplant. Receptors originate from a human donor who received an intestinal transplant.

This chain uses TRBV7-2 with TRBJ2-3; 8 bases match TRBD1. V shed 3 bases and J 6 bases; nucleotides not matched to a gene: 2. The V gene's germline CDR1 is SGHTA and CDR2 FQGNSA. This CDR3 is 13 amino acids long. CDR3 amino acids: CASSLDREDTQYF. The CDR3 DNA reads TGTGCCAGCAGCTTGGACAGGGAGGATACGCAGTATTTT.

The chain couples TRBV19 to TRBJ2-5; no clear D. The V end lost 8 bases, the J end lost 0 bases, and 10 bases lay between the germline ends. Germline V gene data show CDR1 as LNHDA and CDR2 as SQIVND (reference sequence). The CDR3 spans 13 residues. This CDR3 is CASARAYQETQYF. The CDR3 nucleotides read TGTGCCAGTGCACGCGCCTACCAAGAGACCCAGTACTTC.

The chain employs TRBV5-1 and TRBJ2-5; 8 nucleotides agree with TRBD1. Germline assignment: CDR1 SGHRS and CDR2 YFSETQ. V was clipped by 1 base and J by 4 bases; unmatched bases: 3. The CDR3 sequence is 14 residues long. Here the CDR3 reads CASSLSQGVETQYF. CDR3 DNA: TGCGCCAGCAGCTTGTCACAGGGGGTAGAGACCCAGTACTTC.

This rearrangement joins TRBV27 to TRBJ2-1; the D gene is possibly TRBD2 (6 bases). V lost 5 bases and J lost 10, with 21 bases in between. This CDR3 has 15 residues. Germline CDR1 and CDR2: MNHEY and SMNVEV (reference sequence). The CDR3 bases are TGTGCCAGCAGTCCTGGGGGACTCCCTCTTCTGGAGCAGTTCTTC. This sequence encodes CASSPGGLPLLEQFF.